Listed below are T cell receptor beta chains from one sample, sequenced in a study of OX40 agonist ivuxolimab in advanced cancers. Repertoires were generated with immunoSEQ multiplex PCR, while TCRdb's copy carries only in-frame clones and drops some. Of about 64,000 clones in the sample, 75% to 95% were seen once. This material consisted of CD4+ or CD8+ T cells sorted from blood, taken in a trial of the OX40 agonist ivuxolimab. Receptors were obtained from an adult with an advanced solid tumor such as melanoma, head and neck, liver or kidney cancer. The CDR3 runs from the conserved cysteine through the conserved F or W.

V gene,J gene,CDR3 protein
TRBV11-3,TRBJ2-1,CASAGAENYNEQFF
TRBV10-2,TRBJ1-1,CASSRGQNTEAFF
TRBV5-1,TRBJ2-5,CASSLMAGAQETQYF
TRBV11-2,TRBJ1-1,CASSFSQNTEAFF
TRBV18,TRBJ2-5,CASSPRWGIGETQYF
TRBV5-1,TRBJ1-5,CASSLVGDSNQPQHF
TRBV5-5,TRBJ1-5,CASSLGASGVQPQHF
TRBV19,TRBJ2-1,CASSQGTANEQFF
TRBV7-8,TRBJ2-1,CASSSRGRTSYNEQFF
TRBV19,TRBJ2-1,CASSIRYGTSDYNEQFF
TRBV7-9,TRBJ1-2,CASSSGQVIFDYGYTF
TRBV7-9,TRBJ2-7,CASSSYGAGFNEQYF
TRBV5-1,TRBJ2-1,CASSLVAGGGDEQFF
TRBV19,TRBJ2-1,CASSMEMTGGAEQFF
TRBV7-2,TRBJ1-5,CASSLGWPDSNQPQHF
TRBV10-3,TRBJ1-6,CASQDTPGSPLHF
TRBV7-9,TRBJ2-4,CASSSPGSIALAKNIQYF
TRBV10-1,TRBJ2-3,CASSDSGLTFSTDTQYF
TRBV7-2,TRBJ2-7,CASSLARDSGVYEQYF
TRBV18,TRBJ1-2,CASSPLPGNYGYTF
TRBV18,TRBJ2-1,CASSPLRGGSYNEQFF
TRBV6-4,TRBJ1-1,CASSDEENTEAFF
TRBV6-5,TRBJ2-2,CASSSNTGELFF
TRBV7-2,TRBJ2-3,CASSLYGGTVSTDTQYF
TRBV5-1,TRBJ1-1,CASSLGDGLEAFF
TRBV5-4,TRBJ2-2,CASSRRDRAPGELFF
TRBV5-1,TRBJ2-5,CASSLDPLSETQYF
TRBV7-2,TRBJ2-7,CASSPEIGTSGLYEQYF
TRBV30,TRBJ2-6,CAWSVGSGANVLTF
TRBV9,TRBJ2-7,CASSAYGTSSGEQYF
TRBV12-2,TRBJ2-7,CASRLTMGGLYYEQYF
TRBV6-5,TRBJ1-1,CASTGTGGTEAFF
TRBV10-2,TRBJ1-1,CASSETMGEAFF
TRBV27,-,CASSLRGGWGPTFTYEQYF
TRBV11-2,TRBJ1-1,CASSLAGDTEAFF
TRBV5-6,TRBJ2-2,CASSWQGLAGAGELFF
TRBV27,TRBJ2-3,CASSSAGTGFADTQYF
TRBV6-9,TRBJ2-7,CASSRGGAGEQYF
TRBV5-8,TRBJ1-1,CASSLPGGSNTEAFF
TRBV29-1,TRBJ1-5,CSVTGSGNQPQHF
TRBV7-2,TRBJ2-3,CASSLHSSTDTQYF
TRBV9,TRBJ2-1,CASSVEGLAGEACEQFF